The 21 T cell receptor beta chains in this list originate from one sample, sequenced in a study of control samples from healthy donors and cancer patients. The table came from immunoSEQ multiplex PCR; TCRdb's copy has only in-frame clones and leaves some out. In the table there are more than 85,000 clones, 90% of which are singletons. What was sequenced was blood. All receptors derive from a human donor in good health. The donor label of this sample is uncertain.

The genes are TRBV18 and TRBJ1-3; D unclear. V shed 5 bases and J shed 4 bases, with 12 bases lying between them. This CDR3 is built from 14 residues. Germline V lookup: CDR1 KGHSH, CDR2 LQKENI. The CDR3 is CASSMGQEGNTIYF. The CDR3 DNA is TGTGCCAGCTCAATGGGCCAGGAGGGAAACACCATATATTTT. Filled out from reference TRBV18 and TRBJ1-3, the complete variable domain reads NAGVMQNPRHLVRRRGQEARLRCSPMKGHSHVYWYRQLPEEGLKFMVYLQKENIIDESGMPKERFSAEFPKEGPSILRIQQVVRGDSAAYFCASSMGQEGNTIYFGEGSWLTVV.

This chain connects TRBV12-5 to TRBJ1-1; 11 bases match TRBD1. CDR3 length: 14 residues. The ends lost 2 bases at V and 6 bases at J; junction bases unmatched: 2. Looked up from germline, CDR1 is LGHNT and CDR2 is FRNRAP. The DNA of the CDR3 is TGTGCTAGTGGTTTGAGGGGACAGGGGGCTGAAGCTTTCTTT. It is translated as CASGLRGQGAEAFF.

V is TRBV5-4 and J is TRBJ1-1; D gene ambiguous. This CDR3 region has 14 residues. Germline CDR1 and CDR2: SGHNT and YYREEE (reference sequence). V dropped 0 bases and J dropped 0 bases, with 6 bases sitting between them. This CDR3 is CASSLGTMNTEAFF. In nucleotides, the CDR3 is TGTGCCAGCAGCTTGGGGACTATGAACACTGAAGCTTTCTTT. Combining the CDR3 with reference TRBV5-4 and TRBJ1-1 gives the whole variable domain ETGVTQSPTHLIKTRGQQVTLRCSSQSGHNTVSWYQQALGQGPQFIFQYYREEENGRGNFPPRFSGLQFPNYSSELNVNALELDDSALYLCASSLGTMNTEAFFGQGTRLTVV.

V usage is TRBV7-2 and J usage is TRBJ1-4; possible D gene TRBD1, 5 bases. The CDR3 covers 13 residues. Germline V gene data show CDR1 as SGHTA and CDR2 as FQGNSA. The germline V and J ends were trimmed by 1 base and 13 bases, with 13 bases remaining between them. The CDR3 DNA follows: TGTGCCAGCAGCTTAGATCAGGGAGGGAGACTGTTTTTT. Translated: CASSLDQGGRLFF.

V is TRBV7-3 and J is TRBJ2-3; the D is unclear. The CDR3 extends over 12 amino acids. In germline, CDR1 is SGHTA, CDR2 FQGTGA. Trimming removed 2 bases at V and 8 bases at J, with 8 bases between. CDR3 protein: CASSLPESTQYF. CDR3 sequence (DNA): TGTGCCAGCAGCTTACCCGAGAGTACGCAGTATTTT.

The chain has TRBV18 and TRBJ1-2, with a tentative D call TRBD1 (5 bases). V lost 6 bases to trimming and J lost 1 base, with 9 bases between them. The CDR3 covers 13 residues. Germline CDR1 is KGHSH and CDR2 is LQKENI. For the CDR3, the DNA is TGTGCCAGCTCCACACAGGATAACTATGGCTACACCTTC. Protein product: CASSTQDNYGYTF.

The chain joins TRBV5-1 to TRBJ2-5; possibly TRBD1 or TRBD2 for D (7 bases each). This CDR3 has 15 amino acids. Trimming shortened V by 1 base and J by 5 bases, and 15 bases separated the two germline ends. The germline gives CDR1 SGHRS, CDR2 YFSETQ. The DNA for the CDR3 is TGCGCCAGCAGCTTGATCGCGCAGGGGGGGGAGACCCAGTACTTC. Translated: CASSLIAQGGETQYF. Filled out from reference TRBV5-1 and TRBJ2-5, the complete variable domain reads KAGVTQTPRYLIKTRGQQVTLSCSPISGHRSVSWYQQTPGQGLQFLFEYFSETQRNKGNFPGRFSGRQFSNSRSEMNVSTLELGDSALYLCASSLIAQGGETQYFGPGTRLLVL.

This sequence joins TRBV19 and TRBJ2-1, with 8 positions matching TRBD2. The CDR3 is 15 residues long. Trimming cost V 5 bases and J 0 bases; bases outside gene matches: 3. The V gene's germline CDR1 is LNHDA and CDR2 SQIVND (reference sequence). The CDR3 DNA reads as TGTGCCAGTAGTGGTGCGGGGGGCTCCTACAATGAGCAGTTCTTC. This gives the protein CASSGAGGSYNEQFF.

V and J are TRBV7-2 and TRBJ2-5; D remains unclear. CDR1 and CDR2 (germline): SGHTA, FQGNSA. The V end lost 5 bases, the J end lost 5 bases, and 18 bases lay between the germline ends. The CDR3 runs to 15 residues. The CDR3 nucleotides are TGTGCCAGCAGCCTCCCAGGTGCGGCTCGGGAGACCCAGTACTTC. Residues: CASSLPGAARETQYF.

CDR3 sequence (DNA): TGTGCCAGCAGTTCACAACAGGGTGGGGTTGGCTACACCTTC. Translating gives CASSSQQGGVGYTF. This chain joins TRBV6-6 and TRBJ1-2; tentative D call: TRBD1 (6 bases). Germline CDR1 and CDR2: MNHNY and SVGAGI (reference sequence). V was trimmed by 4 bases and J by 7 bases, leaving 16 bases between them. This CDR3 is 14 amino acids long.

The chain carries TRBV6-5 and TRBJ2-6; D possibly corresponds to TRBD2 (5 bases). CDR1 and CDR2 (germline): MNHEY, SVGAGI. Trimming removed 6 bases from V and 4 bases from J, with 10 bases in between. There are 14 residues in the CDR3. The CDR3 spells CASRVEAGANVLTF. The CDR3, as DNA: TGTGCCAGCAGGGTGGAGGCCGGGGCCAACGTCCTGACTTTC.

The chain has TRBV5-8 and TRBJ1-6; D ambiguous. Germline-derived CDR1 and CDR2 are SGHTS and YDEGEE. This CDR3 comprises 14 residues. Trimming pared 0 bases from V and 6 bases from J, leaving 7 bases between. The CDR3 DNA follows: TGTGCCAGCAGCTTGGGGCCCTTTAATTCACCCCTCCACTTT. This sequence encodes CASSLGPFNSPLHF.

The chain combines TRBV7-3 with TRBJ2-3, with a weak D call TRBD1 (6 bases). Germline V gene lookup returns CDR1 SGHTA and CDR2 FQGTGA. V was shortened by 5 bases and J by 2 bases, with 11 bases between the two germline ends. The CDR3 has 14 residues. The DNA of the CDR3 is TGTGCCAGCAGCCAAGGACAGAACACAGATACGCAGTATTTT. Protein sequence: CASSQGQNTDTQYF.

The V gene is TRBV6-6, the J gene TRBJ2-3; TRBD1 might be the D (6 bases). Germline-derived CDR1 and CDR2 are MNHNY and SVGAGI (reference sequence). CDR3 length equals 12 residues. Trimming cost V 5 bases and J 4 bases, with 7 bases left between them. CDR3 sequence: CASSRTADTQYF. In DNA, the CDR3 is TGTGCCAGCAGTAGGACAGCAGATACGCAGTATTTT.

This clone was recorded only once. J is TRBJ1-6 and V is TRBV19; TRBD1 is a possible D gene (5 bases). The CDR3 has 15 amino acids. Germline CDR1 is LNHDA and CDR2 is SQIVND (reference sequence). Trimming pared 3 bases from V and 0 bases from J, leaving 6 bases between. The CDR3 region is CASSIGGSYNSPLHF. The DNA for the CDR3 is TGTGCCAGTAGTATTGGGGGCTCCTATAATTCACCCCTCCACTTT. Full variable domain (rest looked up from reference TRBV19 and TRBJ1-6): DGGITQSPKYLFRKEGQNVTLSCEQNLNHDAMYWYRQDPGQGLRLIYYSQIVNDFQKGDIAEGYSVSREKKESFPLTVTSAQKNPTAFYLCASSIGGSYNSPLHFGNGTRLTVT.

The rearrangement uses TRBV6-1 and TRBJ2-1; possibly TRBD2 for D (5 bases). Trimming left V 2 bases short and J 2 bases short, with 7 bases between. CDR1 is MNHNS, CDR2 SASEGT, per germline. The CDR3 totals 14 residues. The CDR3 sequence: CASSEQRTYNEQFF. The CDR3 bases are TGTGCCAGCAGTGAACAGCGGACCTACAATGAGCAGTTCTTC.

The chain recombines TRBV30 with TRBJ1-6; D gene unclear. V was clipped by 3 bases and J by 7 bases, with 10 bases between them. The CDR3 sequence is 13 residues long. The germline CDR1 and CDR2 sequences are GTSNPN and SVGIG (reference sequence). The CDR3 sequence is CAWRDMGNSPLHF. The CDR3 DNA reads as TGTGCCTGGAGAGACATGGGCAATTCACCCCTCCACTTT.

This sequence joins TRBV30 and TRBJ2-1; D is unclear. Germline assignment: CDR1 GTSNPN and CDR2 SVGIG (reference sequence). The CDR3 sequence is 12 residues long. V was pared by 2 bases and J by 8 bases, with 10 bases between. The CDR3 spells CAWSPALYEQFF. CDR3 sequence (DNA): TGTGCCTGGAGTCCCGCGTTGTATGAGCAGTTCTTC.

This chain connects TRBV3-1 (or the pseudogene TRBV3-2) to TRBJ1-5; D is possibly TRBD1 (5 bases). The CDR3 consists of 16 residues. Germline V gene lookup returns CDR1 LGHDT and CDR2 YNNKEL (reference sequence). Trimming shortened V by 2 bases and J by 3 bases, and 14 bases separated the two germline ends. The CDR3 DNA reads TGTGCCAGCAGCCAATCGGGGACCGTTCCCAATCAGCCCCAGCATTTT. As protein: CASSQSGTVPNQPQHF.

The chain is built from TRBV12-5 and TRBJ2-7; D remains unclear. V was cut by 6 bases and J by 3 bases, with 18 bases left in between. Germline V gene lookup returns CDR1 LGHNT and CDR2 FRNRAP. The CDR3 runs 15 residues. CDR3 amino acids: CASGVVSSGNYEQYF. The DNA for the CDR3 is TGTGCTAGTGGAGTGGTATCGTCAGGTAACTACGAGCAGTACTTC.

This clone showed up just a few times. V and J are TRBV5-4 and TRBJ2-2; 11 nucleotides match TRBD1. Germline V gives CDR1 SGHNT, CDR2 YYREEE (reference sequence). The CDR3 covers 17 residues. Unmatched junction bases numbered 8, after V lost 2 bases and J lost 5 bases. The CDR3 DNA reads TGTGCCAGCAGCTTTAGGACAGGGGGCAAGAAGACCGGGGAGCTGTTTTTT. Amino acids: CASSFRTGGKKTGELFF.